This TCR beta chain was sequenced in a study of blood T cell repertoires in COVID-19. The table lists this clone with a count of one. After removal of 2 bases from V and 1 base from J, the junction contained 10 bases not matched to a gene. Germline values: CDR1 MRHNA, CDR2 SNTAGT. The CDR3 length is 17 residues. Original handling: Reference gene primer amplification in the assay estimated nucleated cell counts. Libraries were prepared by immunoSEQ multiplex PCR; TCRdb keeps only in-frame clonotypes and omits some of them. V and J calls and clone size follow that table, whereas D and trimming were derived from the DNA. The top ten hold about 3.3% of the sample, which has under 250,000 clones, over 65% seen once. Residents of about two dozen US areas, aged about 18 to 100 years, made up the participants. Cohorts were assigned according to the clinical history that participants reported.

The receptor comes from a woman aged 55-70 years who had recovered from COVID-19. Source material: PBMCs or T cells enriched from blood (not recorded which). The chain has TRBV6-4 and TRBJ1-1, with TRBD1 matching 7 bases. This CDR3 reads CASSDALRGQQNTEAFF. Written as DNA, the CDR3 is TGTGCCAGCAGTGACGCCCTCCGGGGACAGCAGAACACTGAAGCTTTCTTT.